This T cell receptor beta chain appears in the sequencing data of a study of cytomegalovirus exposure and HLA in healthy donors. Whole-study context: There were around 100 million unique TCR beta sequences, drawn from 150 million to 200 million T cells, in an earlier analysis. General study results and limits: A later analysis associated some 18,000 TCR beta sequences with HLA alleles at a 0.05 false discovery rate. Based on reports, TCR beta sequences accurately predicted HLA-A and HLA-B alleles for most subjects.

About this clone itself: Its antigen is currently unknown.

Between the trimmed V and J ends, which lost 8 bases and 4 bases, there was a span of 20 bases. The CDR3 loop spans 16 amino acids. Per germline, CDR1 SEHNR and CDR2 FQNEAQ (reference sequence). PCR used 60 Vbeta primers and 13 Jbeta primers. In the original analysis: Counted up in a later analysis, unique TCR beta chains came to approximately 77 million, with about 10 million shared. The method was immunoSEQ multiplex PCR; TCRdb's version includes in-frame clones alone and lacks a portion of them. V and J calls and clone size come straight from that table; D and trimming were deduced from the DNA. The profile shows roughly 150,000 clones, 75% of them singletons.

The V and J genes are TRBV7-9 and TRBJ2-2; tentatively, D is TRBD2 (6 bases). The receptor was isolated from a young man in good health and CMV-seropositive. Specimen: PBMCs. CDR3 coding DNA: TGTGCCAGCCCCCTTCTAGGAGGGGCTGGCACCGGGGAGCTGTTTTTT. It encodes CASPLLGGAGTGELFF.